Below, one T cell receptor (beta chain) is given with its context. No antigen is known for it. Germline loops: CDR1 MDHEN, CDR2 SYDVKM. The length of the CDR3 is 15 residues. The ends lost 4 bases at V and 3 bases at J; junction bases unmatched: 6. The data stem from a study of cytomegalovirus exposure and HLA in healthy donors. Findings and caveats of the study: In vitro work confirmed that three CMV-associated chains recognize CMV antigens. V- and J-gene trimming of TCR beta was linked (in a later analysis) to a missense DCLRE1C variant.

60 Vbeta and 13 Jbeta primers were used in PCR. The protocol was immunoSEQ multiplex PCR, while the TCRdb copy is restricted to in-frame clones and leaves out a portion. The sample holds 130,000 or so clones, around 80% seen once. The sequenced sample was PBMCs. The source is a man aged 18 to 29 in good health and CMV-seropositive. This chain uses TRBV28 with TRBJ2-5; TRBD1 matches 9 bases. The CDR3 DNA reads as TGTGCCAGCAGTTCTTTCCGGGACAGGGAAGAGACCCAGTACTTC. It specifies CASSSFRDREETQYF.